These 26 T cell receptor beta chains share one sample of origin, sequenced in a study of blood T cell repertoires in COVID-19. Here immunoSEQ multiplex PCR was the method, and the copy in TCRdb shows in-frame clones only, minus some. The repertoire holds 160,000 or so clones, 84% seen once, with approximately 9.4% in the top ten. The sequencing input was peripheral blood. The receptors were sampled from a woman between 45 and 65 years old with acute or convalescent COVID-19.

This clone was seen a single time. The chain is built from TRBV9 and TRBJ1-2, with D tentatively TRBD1 (5 bases). Germline V gene sequence: CDR1 SGDLS, CDR2 YYNGEE. CDR3 length equals 14 residues. Trimming took off 4 bases at V and 5 bases at J, with 15 bases between the two ends. CDR3 in DNA: TGTGCCAGCAGCCCGAGTCGGGGGGAGTATGGCTACACCTTC. Translation gives CASSPSRGEYGYTF.

This rearrangement joins TRBV12-5 to TRBJ1-3; weak D call: TRBD1 (5 bases). V dropped 9 bases and J dropped 4 bases, with 13 bases sitting between them. Germline CDR1 reads LGHNT; CDR2 reads FRNRAP. The CDR3 totals 13 residues. CDR3 DNA sequence: TGTGCTAGCACCAGGGATTTCGGAAACACCATATATTTT. Translating it yields CASTRDFGNTIYF.

The V gene is TRBV5-1, the J gene TRBJ2-7; 7 bases align to TRBD1. V dropped 4 bases and J dropped 2; count of bases not matched to a gene: 3. This CDR3 region has 13 residues. Germline V gene data show CDR1 as SGHRS and CDR2 as YFSETQ. This chain's CDR3 is CASSLDRAYEQYF. The CDR3, as DNA: TGCGCCAGCAGCCTCGACAGGGCCTACGAGCAGTACTTC.

V gene TRBV6-5 combines with J gene TRBJ2-1, with a weak D call TRBD1 (6 bases). In germline, CDR1 is MNHEY, CDR2 SVGAGI. Trimming shortened V by 6 bases and J by 8 bases, and 20 bases separated the two germline ends. CDR3 length equals 15 residues. CDR3: CASSRVRGNIDEQFF. CDR3 bases: TGTGCCAGCAGCAGGGTTAGGGGGAATATCGATGAGCAGTTCTTC.

This chain joins TRBV19 and TRBJ2-7; 9 bases are a match to TRBD1. The CDR3 has 13 amino acids. Germline CDR1 and CDR2: LNHDA and SQIVND (reference sequence). V was pared by 11 bases and J by 5 bases, with 10 bases of the junction left unmatched. The CDR3 protein is CAGGGQGKDEQYF. In nucleotides, the CDR3 is TGTGCCGGCGGGGGACAGGGAAAGGACGAGCAGTACTTC.

The V call is TRBV28, the J call TRBJ1-2, with 11 bases fitting TRBD1. V trimming: 6 bases; J trimming: 7 bases; junction bases outside the gene matches: 16. There are 17 residues in the CDR3. Germline V lookup: CDR1 MDHEN, CDR2 SYDVKM. The CDR3 is CASSSNYGTGTGGGYTF. CDR3 coding DNA: TGTGCCAGCAGCTCGAACTACGGTACCGGGACAGGGGGTGGCTACACCTTC.

The chain has TRBV23-1 and TRBJ1-3, with 8 bases identical to TRBD1. TRBV23-1 qualifies as an ORF whose function is uncertain. The CDR3 covers 15 residues. V dropped 7 bases and J dropped 0; count of bases not matched to a gene: 5. CDR3 loop: CASNTDRDSGNTIYF. The CDR3 nucleotides are TGCGCCAGCAACACGGACAGGGACTCTGGAAACACCATATATTTT.

In DNA, the CDR3 is TGTGCCAGCTCACCGGGACAAGATAACTATGGCTACACCTTC. The encoded protein is CASSPGQDNYGYTF. The rearrangement joins TRBV18 to TRBJ1-2, with a weak D call TRBD1 (6 bases). In germline, CDR1 is KGHSH, CDR2 LQKENI. V was cut by 3 bases and J by 1 base, with 9 bases left in between. The CDR3 has 14 amino acids.

V gene TRBV4-1 combines with J gene TRBJ1-5; tentative D call: TRBD1 (6 bases). This CDR3 region has 14 residues. V was shortened by 4 bases and J by 4 bases, with 11 bases between the two germline ends. CDR1 and CDR2 from the germline V gene are MGHRA and YSYEKL. The CDR3 loop is CASSRGQINQPQHF. The CDR3, as DNA: TGCGCCAGCAGCCGGGGACAAATAAATCAGCCCCAGCATTTT.

The chain is built from TRBV7-2 and TRBJ2-7; 7 nucleotides agree with TRBD2. Germline V CDR1 and CDR2: SGHTA, FQGNSA. There are 15 residues in the CDR3. The junction had 8 bases not matched to a gene; V was cut back by 3 bases and J by 3 bases. CDR3 in amino acids: CASSLSSGESYEQYF. CDR3 DNA sequence: TGTGCCAGCAGCTTGTCTAGCGGAGAGAGCTACGAGCAGTACTTC.

The CDR3: CASSRELGRGYTF. Here the CDR3 DNA reads TGTGCCAGCAGCCGTGAACTGGGGCGAGGCTACACCTTC. V gene TRBV7-3 combines with J gene TRBJ1-2; a possible D gene is TRBD1 (5 bases). CDR1 and CDR2 from the germline V gene are SGHTA and FQGTGA. The length of the CDR3 is 13 residues. Trimming shortened V by 5 bases and J by 8 bases, and 15 bases separated the two germline ends.

V usage is TRBV10-3 and J usage is TRBJ2-1; 13 bases map to TRBD2. V shed 4 bases, J shed 7 bases, and the junction held 7 bases outside the gene matches. From germline, CDR1 is ENHRY and CDR2 SYGVKD. The CDR3 length is 16 residues. The CDR3 spells CAISGLAGGVLNEQFF. CDR3 sequence (DNA): TGTGCCATCAGTGGACTAGCGGGGGGCGTACTTAATGAGCAGTTCTTC.

The genes are TRBV30 and TRBJ2-7; D is unresolved. V was cut by 4 bases and J by 2 bases, with 12 bases left in between. Germline CDR1 reads GTSNPN; CDR2 reads SVGIG (reference sequence). This CDR3 region has 13 residues. The CDR3 DNA follows: TGTGCCTGGAATCCGCGCGAAGCCTACGAGCAGTACTTC. This sequence encodes CAWNPREAYEQYF.

The chain is built from TRBV7-2 and TRBJ1-4; the D is unclear. Trimming cost V 5 bases and J 5 bases, with 12 bases left between them. The CDR3 totals 14 residues. Germline V gene lookup returns CDR1 SGHTA and CDR2 FQGNSA. CDR3 DNA sequence: TGTGCCAGCAGCAAATCGACTCTGAATGAAAAACTGTTTTTT. Translating it yields CASSKSTLNEKLFF.

This clone was seen only once. V usage is TRBV29-1 and J usage is TRBJ1-1; 9 positions match TRBD1. The CDR3 totals 13 residues. Trimming took 2 bases from V and 7 from J; bases not matched to a gene: 5. In germline, CDR1 is SQVTM, CDR2 ANQGSEA. The CDR3 here is CSVERGQGREAFF. The CDR3 DNA reads as TGCAGCGTTGAAAGGGGACAGGGTCGTGAAGCTTTCTTT.

The chain couples TRBV5-6 to TRBJ2-2; weak D call: TRBD2 (5 bases). The V gene lost 1 base and the J gene lost 4 bases, with 17 bases spanning the gap. The CDR3 loop spans 17 amino acids. CDR1 is SGHDT, CDR2 YYEEEE, per germline. CDR3 sequence: CASSLPPGGLPTGELFF. The CDR3 DNA reads as TGTGCCAGCAGCTTGCCTCCCGGTGGACTTCCCACCGGGGAGCTGTTTTTT.

V and J are TRBV29-1 and TRBJ1-2, with D possibly matching TRBD1 (5 bases). The CDR3 runs to 13 residues. Trimming took 4 bases from V and 11 from J, leaving 20 bases between them. CDR1 and CDR2 from the germline V gene are SQVTM and ANQGSEA. CDR3 DNA sequence: TGCAGCGTTGGACGGGGGGAAGGGACTCCTTACACCTTC. Translated: CSVGRGEGTPYTF.

The rearrangement joins TRBV28 to TRBJ2-1; 10 bases match TRBD2. The CDR3 extends over 15 amino acids. CDR1 is MDHEN, CDR2 SYDVKM, per germline. J lost 1 base, V lost 6 bases, and 3 bases had no gene match. Here the CDR3 DNA reads TGTGCCAGCAGGAGGACTAGCGGTTCCTACAATGAGCAGTTCTTC. The encoded protein is CASRRTSGSYNEQFF.

The J gene is TRBJ2-1, the V gene TRBV4-1; TRBD1 agrees at 8 bases. The germline V gene has CDR1 MGHRA and CDR2 YSYEKL. With V trimmed by 0 bases and J by 4 bases, 8 bases remained unmatched. The CDR3 is made up of 17 amino acids. The CDR3 DNA follows: TGCGCCAGCAGCCAAGATCTGGGGACAGGAGCATACAATGAGCAGTTCTTC. It yields the protein CASSQDLGTGAYNEQFF.

This chain uses TRBV28 with TRBJ1-2; no reliable D call. The CDR3 extends over 13 amino acids. CDR1 and CDR2 from the germline V gene are MDHEN and SYDVKM. The V gene lost 5 bases and the J gene lost 1 base, with 8 bases spanning the gap. CDR3 sequence (DNA): TGTGCCAGCAGTCCTGACATTAACTATGGCTACACCTTC. Its protein product is CASSPDINYGYTF.

The V call is TRBV5-1, the J call TRBJ1-1; D is uncertain. CDR1 and CDR2 (germline): SGHRS, YFSETQ. The V gene lost 0 bases and the J gene lost 0 bases, with 6 bases spanning the gap. The CDR3 sequence is 14 residues long. The CDR3 is CASSLETLNTEAFF. The CDR3 DNA sequence: TGCGCCAGCAGCTTGGAGACATTGAACACTGAAGCTTTCTTT.

A single count supports this clone. The chain employs TRBV24-1 and TRBJ1-1, with 8 bases matching TRBD1. Germline trimming cut 5 bases from V and 1 base from J; bases unmatched to any gene: 5. Germline CDR1 KGHDR, CDR2 SFDVKD. This CDR3 region has 15 residues. The CDR3 here is CATSGLGQENTEAFF. The CDR3, as DNA: TGTGCCACCAGTGGCTTGGGACAGGAGAACACTGAAGCTTTCTTT.

V is TRBV3-1 (or the pseudogene TRBV3-2) and J is TRBJ2-7, with D unclear. Germline loops: CDR1 LGHDT, CDR2 YNNKEL (reference sequence). CDR3 length: 11 amino acids. Trimming took off 3 bases at V and 10 bases at J, with 10 bases between the two ends. In DNA, the CDR3 is TGTGCCAGCAGCCAGGCATTCCGTCAGTACTTC. This sequence encodes CASSQAFRQYF.

The V and J genes are TRBV10-3 and TRBJ1-6; 9 bases fit TRBD1. The CDR3 spans 18 residues. With 4 bases clipped from V and 6 bases from J, the junction kept 13 bases outside the gene matches. The V gene's germline CDR1 is ENHRY and CDR2 SYGVKD. In nucleotides, the CDR3 is TGTGCCATCAGTGTTAGAAGTCCGGGACAGGGAGTTAATTCACCCCTCCACTTT. This sequence encodes CAISVRSPGQGVNSPLHF.

The V and J genes are TRBV5-1 and TRBJ2-1; 7 bases match TRBD1. J was trimmed by 9 bases and V by 0 bases; bases with no gene match: 6. CDR1 and CDR2 (germline): SGHRS, YFSETQ. This CDR3 region has 14 residues. The DNA of the CDR3 is TGCGCCAGCAGCTTGGCCCCAGGGACAGCTGAGCAGTTCTTC. Amino acid sequence: CASSLAPGTAEQFF.

This clone was seen a few times. This chain joins TRBV6-2 or TRBV6-3 and TRBJ1-6; D remains unclear. From germline, CDR1 is MNHEY and CDR2 SVGEGT. The ends were cut back, 3 bases at V and 10 bases at J, with 16 bases in the middle. The CDR3 loop spans 15 amino acids. The CDR3 spells CASSYPEPGGSPLHF. CDR3 sequence (DNA): TGTGCCAGCAGTTATCCGGAACCGGGAGGATCACCCCTCCACTTT.